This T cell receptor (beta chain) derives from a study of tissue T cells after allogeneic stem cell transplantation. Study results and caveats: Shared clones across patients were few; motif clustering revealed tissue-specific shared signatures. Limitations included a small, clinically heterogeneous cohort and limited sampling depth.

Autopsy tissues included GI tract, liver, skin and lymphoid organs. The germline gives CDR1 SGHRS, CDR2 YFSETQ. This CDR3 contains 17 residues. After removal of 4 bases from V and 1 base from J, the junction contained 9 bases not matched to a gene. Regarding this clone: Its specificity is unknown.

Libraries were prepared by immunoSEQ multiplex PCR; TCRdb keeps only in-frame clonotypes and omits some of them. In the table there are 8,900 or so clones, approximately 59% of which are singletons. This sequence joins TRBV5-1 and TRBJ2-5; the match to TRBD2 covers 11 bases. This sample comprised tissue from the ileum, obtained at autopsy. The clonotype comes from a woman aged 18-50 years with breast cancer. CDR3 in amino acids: CASSLHGLAGSQETQYF. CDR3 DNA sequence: TGCGCCAGCAGCCTGCACGGACTAGCGGGTTCCCAAGAGACCCAGTACTTC.